The 13 T cell receptor beta chains presented below share a single source sample, sequenced in a study of blood T cell repertoires in COVID-19. The table came from immunoSEQ multiplex PCR; TCRdb's copy has only in-frame clones and leaves some out. Of about 320,000 clones listed, approximately 88% were seen once; the top ten hold less than 5.5%. Sequencing input: PBMCs or T cells enriched from blood (not recorded which). The source is a young man who had recovered from COVID-19.

The V gene is TRBV7-2, the J gene TRBJ2-7, with a possible D match to TRBD1 (7 bases). V gave up 4 bases and J gave up 2 bases, with 12 bases separating them. The V gene's germline CDR1 is SGHTA and CDR2 FQGNSA. CDR3 size: 14 residues. The CDR3 loop reads CASSSRGDAYEQYF. The CDR3 nucleotides read TGTGCCAGCAGCTCCAGGGGGGATGCCTACGAGCAGTACTTC.

V usage is TRBV3-1 (or the pseudogene TRBV3-2) and J usage is TRBJ2-1; the match to TRBD2 covers 16 bases. Germline V gene sequence: CDR1 LGHDT, CDR2 YNNKEL (reference sequence). The CDR3 contains 21 residues. V shed 5 bases and J 0 bases; nucleotides not matched to a gene: 13. Written as DNA, the CDR3 is TGTGCCAGCAGCTATGGGGCCGGGACTAGCGGGGGGGCCAGCTCCTACAATGAGCAGTTCTTC. Its translation: CASSYGAGTSGGASSYNEQFF.

The V gene is TRBV5-1, the J gene TRBJ2-1; 10 positions agree with TRBD1. The CDR3 consists of 16 residues. With V trimmed by 0 bases and J by 2 bases, 2 bases remained unmatched. Germline V gives CDR1 SGHRS, CDR2 YFSETQ. Here the CDR3 DNA reads TGCGCCAGCAGCTTGGTGGGGACAGGGGCCTACAATGAGCAGTTCTTC. This encodes CASSLVGTGAYNEQFF.

This chain uses TRBV7-9 with TRBJ2-3; tentatively, D is TRBD1 (5 bases). The CDR3 totals 14 residues. The V end lost 5 bases, the J end lost 1 base, and 10 bases lay between the germline ends. Germline V gene data show CDR1 as SEHNR and CDR2 as FQNEAQ (reference sequence). This CDR3 is CASSRQWGTDTQYF. The DNA of the CDR3 is TGTGCCAGCAGCCGACAGTGGGGCACAGATACGCAGTATTTT.

The chain employs TRBV10-3 and TRBJ1-1, with TRBD1 matching over 7 bases. Germline V lookup: CDR1 ENHRY, CDR2 SYGVKD. Trimming cost V 7 bases and J 5 bases; bases outside gene matches: 7. The CDR3 sequence is 13 residues long. CDR3: CAITQGEGTEAFF. The CDR3 DNA reads as TGTGCCATCACCCAGGGGGAAGGAACTGAAGCTTTCTTT.

The rearrangement uses TRBV28 and TRBJ2-4; TRBD2 might be the D (6 bases). This CDR3 has 17 residues. The germline gives CDR1 MDHEN, CDR2 SYDVKM. Trimming pared 7 bases from V and 0 bases from J, leaving 19 bases between. CDR3 bases: TGTGCCAGCACGGGAGCAGGGTGGATTCTAGCCAAAAACATTCAGTACTTC. The encoded protein is CASTGAGWILAKNIQYF.

The genes are TRBV6-4 and TRBJ1-5, with D tentatively TRBD1 (5 bases). The CDR3 is made up of 15 amino acids. Germline V gene lookup returns CDR1 MRHNA and CDR2 SNTAGT. Trimming pared 1 base from V and 5 bases from J, leaving 12 bases between. DNA of the CDR3: TGTGCCAGCAGTGACTTGTTGGGGGGGTATCAGCCCCAGCATTTT. This sequence encodes CASSDLLGGYQPQHF.

This chain joins TRBV7-9 and TRBJ1-2, with 11 nucleotides matching TRBD1. Trimming took 5 bases from V and 11 from J; bases not matched to a gene: 7. This CDR3 is 13 amino acids long. Germline assignment: CDR1 SEHNR and CDR2 FQNEAQ (reference sequence). CDR3 sequence reads: CASSGSGTGGYTF. The DNA for the CDR3 is TGTGCCAGCAGCGGGTCCGGGACAGGGGGATACACCTTC. The full variable domain, its missing parts supplied by reference TRBV7-9 and TRBJ1-2, is DTGVSQNPRHKITKRGQNVTFRCDPISEHNRLYWYRQTLGQGPEFLTYFQNEAQLEKSRLLSDRFSAERPKGSFSTLEIQRTEQGDSAMYLCASSGSGTGGYTFGSGTRLTVV.

J is TRBJ2-7 and V is TRBV7-2; D is unresolved. CDR3 length: 14 amino acids. Germline V lookup: CDR1 SGHTA, CDR2 FQGNSA. The V gene lost 1 base and the J gene lost 10 bases, with 17 bases spanning the gap. CDR3 region: CASSLGSIPSEQYF. CDR3 nucleotide sequence: TGTGCCAGCAGCTTAGGGAGTATTCCGAGCGAACAGTACTTC.

V usage is TRBV19 and J usage is TRBJ2-7, with TRBD1 as a possible D gene (6 bases). Germline CDR1 reads LNHDA; CDR2 reads SQIVND (reference sequence). The CDR3 loop spans 18 amino acids. The ends were cut back, 3 bases at V and 1 base at J, with 22 bases in the middle. The CDR3 nucleotides are TGTGCCAGTAGTATTCAGGTGGTTAGGGGGACACAATCCTACGAGCAGTACTTC. Encoded protein: CASSIQVVRGTQSYEQYF. The full variable domain, rest sourced from reference TRBV19 and TRBJ2-7, is DGGITQSPKYLFRKEGQNVTLSCEQNLNHDAMYWYRQDPGQGLRLIYYSQIVNDFQKGDIAEGYSVSREKKESFPLTVTSAQKNPTAFYLCASSIQVVRGTQSYEQYFGPGTRLTVT.

This sequence joins TRBV2 and TRBJ2-5; 13 positions match TRBD2. CDR1 is SNHLY, CDR2 FYNNEI, per germline. This CDR3 contains 16 residues. V shed 6 bases and J 4 bases; nucleotides not matched to a gene: 8. DNA of the CDR3: TGTGCCAGCAGCGTCCAGGGACTAGCGGGGACAGAGACCCAGTACTTC. It encodes CASSVQGLAGTETQYF.

The V and J genes are TRBV7-8 and TRBJ2-7; the D is unclear. In germline, CDR1 is SGHVS, CDR2 FQNEAQ. V dropped 0 bases and J dropped 2 bases, with 5 bases sitting between them. The CDR3 contains 13 residues. The CDR3 protein is CASSLASTYEQYF. The DNA for the CDR3 is TGTGCCAGCAGCTTAGCGAGCACCTACGAGCAGTACTTC.

As regards this clone: Germline is not matched at one junction end, which may reflect a read error. The J gene is TRBJ2-5, the V gene TRBV5-6, with TRBD1 matching over 9 bases. CDR3 length: 15 residues. Germline CDR1 is SGHDT and CDR2 is YYEEEE. The CDR3 spells CASSSQTGGRRLPHF. The CDR3 bases are TGTGCCAGCAGCTCCCAAACAGGGGGCCGAAGACTTCCCCACTTC.